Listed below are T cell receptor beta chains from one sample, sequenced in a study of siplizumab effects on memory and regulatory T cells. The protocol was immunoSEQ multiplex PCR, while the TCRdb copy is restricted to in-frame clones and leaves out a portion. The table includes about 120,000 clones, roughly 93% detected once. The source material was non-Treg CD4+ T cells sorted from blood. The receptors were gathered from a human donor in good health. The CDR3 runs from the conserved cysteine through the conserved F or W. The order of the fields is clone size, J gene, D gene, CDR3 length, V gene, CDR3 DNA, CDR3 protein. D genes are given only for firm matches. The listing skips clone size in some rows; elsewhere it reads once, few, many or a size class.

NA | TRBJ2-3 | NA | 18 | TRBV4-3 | TGCGCCAGCAGCCTGAGCCAGACAGCCTTTTTCCGCACAGATACGCAGTATTTT | CASSLSQTAFFRTDTQYF
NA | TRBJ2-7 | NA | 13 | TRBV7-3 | TGTGCCAGCAGCTTAATAGCTGGGTATGAGCAGTACTTC | CASSLIAGYEQYF
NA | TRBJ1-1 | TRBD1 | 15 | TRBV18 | TGTGCCAGCTCACCCTTGGCAGGGGGAAACACTGAAGCTTTCTTT | CASSPLAGGNTEAFF
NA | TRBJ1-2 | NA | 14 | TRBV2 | TGTGCCAGCAGTTTATCCCCCGCGGCGTATGGCTACACCTTC | CASSLSPAAYGYTF
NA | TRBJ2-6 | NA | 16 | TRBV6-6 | TGTGCCAGCAGTCTCCCCCGCGGCTCTGGGGCCAACGTCCTGACTTTC | CASSLPRGSGANVLTF
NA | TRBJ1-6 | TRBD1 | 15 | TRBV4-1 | TGCGCCAGCAGCCTGGGACAGGGACATAATTCACCCCTCCACTTT | CASSLGQGHNSPLHF
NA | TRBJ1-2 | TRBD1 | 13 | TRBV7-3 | TGTGCCAGCAGCGCCCGGACAGGGGATGGCTACACCTTC | CASSARTGDGYTF
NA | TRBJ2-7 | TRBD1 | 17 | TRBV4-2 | TGTGCCAGCAGCCAAGAGGGTCCGGGACAGGGGGCTTACGAGCAGTACTTC | CASSQEGPGQGAYEQYF
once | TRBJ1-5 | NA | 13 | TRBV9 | TGTGCCAGCAGCTCGATGGACGGCGGACCCCAGCATTTT | CASSSMDGGPQHF
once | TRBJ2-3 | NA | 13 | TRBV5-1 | TGCGCCAGCAGCGAAGGTCCGACAGATACGCAGTATTTT | CASSEGPTDTQYF
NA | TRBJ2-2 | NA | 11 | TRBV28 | TGTGCCAGCAGTGTGACCGGGGAGCTGTTTTTT | CASSVTGELFF
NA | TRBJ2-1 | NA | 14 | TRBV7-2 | TGTGCCAGCAGCTTGTGGGGACCGAACAATGAGCAGTTCTTC | CASSLWGPNNEQFF
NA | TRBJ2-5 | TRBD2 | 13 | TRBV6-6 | TGTGCCAGCAGACCGCGGGGGCAAGAGACCCAGTACTTC | CASRPRGQETQYF
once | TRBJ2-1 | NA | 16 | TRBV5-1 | TGCGCCAGCAGCACCGGGACTCCGACCCGACACAATGAGCAGTTCTTC | CASSTGTPTRHNEQFF
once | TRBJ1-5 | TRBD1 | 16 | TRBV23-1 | TGCGCCAGCAGTCTCCCGGAGACAGGGGGCTATCAGCCCCAGCATTTT | CASSLPETGGYQPQHF
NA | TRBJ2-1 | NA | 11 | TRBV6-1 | TGTGCCAGCAGAGGGTTGGATGAGCAGTTCTTC | CASRGLDEQFF
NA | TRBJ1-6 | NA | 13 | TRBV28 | TGTGCCAGCAGTTCCCAATGGAATTCACCCCTCCACTTT | CASSSQWNSPLHF
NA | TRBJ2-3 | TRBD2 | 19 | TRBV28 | TGTGCCAGCAGTTTGGGTCTAGCGGGGGGGCCGTTTAGCACAGATACGCAGTATTTT | CASSLGLAGGPFSTDTQYF
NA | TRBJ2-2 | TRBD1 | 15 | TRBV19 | TGTGCCAGTAGTATGAGGGGGCTGTACACCGGGGAGCTGTTTTTT | CASSMRGLYTGELFF
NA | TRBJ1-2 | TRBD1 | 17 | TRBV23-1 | TGCGCCAGCAGTCCACTCCCGACAGGGTATTATAACTATGGCTACACCTTC | CASSPLPTGYYNYGYTF
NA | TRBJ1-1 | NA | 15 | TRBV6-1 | TGTGCCAGCAGTGAAGCGGGGGGTTTGGACGCTGAAGCTTTCTTT | CASSEAGGLDAEAFF
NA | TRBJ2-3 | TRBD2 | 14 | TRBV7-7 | TGTGCCAGCAGCTCTTTAGCGGGCTCTGATACGCAGTATTTT | CASSSLAGSDTQYF
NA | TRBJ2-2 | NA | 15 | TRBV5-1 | TGCGCCAGCAGCTTCGGGGGGCAAAACACCGGGGAGCTGTTTTTT | CASSFGGQNTGELFF
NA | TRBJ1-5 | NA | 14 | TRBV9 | TGTGCCAGCAGCGTAGGGGGGGCTTCGGAGCCCCAGCATTTT | CASSVGGASEPQHF
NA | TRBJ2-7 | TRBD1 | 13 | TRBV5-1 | TGCGCCAGCAGCTCGGGACAGCGCTACGAGCAGTACTTC | CASSSGQRYEQYF
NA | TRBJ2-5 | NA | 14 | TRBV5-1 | TGCGCCAGCAGCTTGGCGCAGGGCCAAGAGACCCAGTACTTC | CASSLAQGQETQYF
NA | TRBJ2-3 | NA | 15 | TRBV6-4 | TGTGCCAGCAGTGCCGACGGGGCAGAAACAGATACGCAGTATTTT | CASSADGAETDTQYF
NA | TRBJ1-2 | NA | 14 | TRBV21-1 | TGTGCCAGCACCACGGACAGGGAGCGGTATGGCTACACCTTC | CASTTDRERYGYTF
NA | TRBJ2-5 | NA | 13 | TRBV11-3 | TGTGCCAGCAGCTTAGATTCTCAAGAGACCCAGTACTTC | CASSLDSQETQYF
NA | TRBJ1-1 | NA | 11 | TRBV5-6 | TGTGCCAGCAGCGTATCAGATGAAGCTTTCTTT | CASSVSDEAFF
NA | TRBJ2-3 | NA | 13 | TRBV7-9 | TGTGCCAGCACCCCTTTCTCGGGGGTTGCGCAGTATTTT | CASTPFSGVAQYF
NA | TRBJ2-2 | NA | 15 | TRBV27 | TGTGCCAGCAGTTCGGACCAAACCAACACCGGGGAGCTGTTTTTT | CASSSDQTNTGELFF
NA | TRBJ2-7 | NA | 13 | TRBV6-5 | TGTGCCATCAGGGGTGGAGGGGCGGGGGAGCAGTACTTC | CAIRGGGAGEQYF
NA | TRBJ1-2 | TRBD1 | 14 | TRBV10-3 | TGTGCCATCAGACCGACAGGGGCTAACTATGGCTACACCTTC | CAIRPTGANYGYTF
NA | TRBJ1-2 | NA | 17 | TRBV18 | TGTGCCAGCTCCCGAGGGCCAGGGGACCTAGCTAACTATGGCTACACCTTC | CASSRGPGDLANYGYTF
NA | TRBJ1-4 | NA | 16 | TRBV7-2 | TGTGCCAGCAGCCCCCCCTTGGGGCGCGATAATGAAAAACTGTTTTTT | CASSPPLGRDNEKLFF
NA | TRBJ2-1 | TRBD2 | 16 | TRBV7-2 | TGTGCCAGCAGCTTAACTAGCGGGGGGGCCCACAATGAGCAGTTCTTC | CASSLTSGGAHNEQFF
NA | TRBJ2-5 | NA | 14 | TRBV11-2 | TGTGCCAGCAGCCGGGGGAGTCCTCAAGAGACCCAGTACTTC | CASSRGSPQETQYF
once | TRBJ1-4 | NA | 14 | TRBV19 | TGTGCCAGTAGTTCCCAGGAACAGGGTAAAAAACTGTTTTTT | CASSSQEQGKKLFF
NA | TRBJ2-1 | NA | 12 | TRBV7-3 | TGTGCCAGCAGCTTGACACCGAATGAGCAGTTCTTC | CASSLTPNEQFF
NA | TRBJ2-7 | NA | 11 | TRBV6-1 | TGTGCCAGCAGGGGGATCTACGAGCAGTACTTC | CASRGIYEQYF
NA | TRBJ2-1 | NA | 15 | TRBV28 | TGTGCCAGCAGTTTCCCGGGCCAGGGTTTAAATGAGCAGTTCTTC | CASSFPGQGLNEQFF
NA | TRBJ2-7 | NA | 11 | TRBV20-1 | TGCAGTGCTAGCAAAGGTCGCGAGCAGTACTTC | CSASKGREQYF
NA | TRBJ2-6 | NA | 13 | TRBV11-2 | TGTGCCAGCTCCTTGGCTGGGGCCAACGTCCTGACTTTC | CASSLAGANVLTF
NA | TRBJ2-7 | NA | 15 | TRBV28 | TGTGCCAGCAGCCGACCTACGGACGGATACTACGAGCAGTACTTC | CASSRPTDGYYEQYF
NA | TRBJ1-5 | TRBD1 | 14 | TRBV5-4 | TGTGCCAGCAGCTTGAAGGGGGCAGGGCAGCCCCAGCATTTT | CASSLKGAGQPQHF
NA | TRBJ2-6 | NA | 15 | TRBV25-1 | TGTGCCAGCAGTCCCCCGGGGGCCGGGGCCAACGTCCTGACTTTC | CASSPPGAGANVLTF
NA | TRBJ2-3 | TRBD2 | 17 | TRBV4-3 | TGCGCCAGCAGCCAAGATTATACAGCGGGGCAATCTGATACGCAGTATTTT | CASSQDYTAGQSDTQYF
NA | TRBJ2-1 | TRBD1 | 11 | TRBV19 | TGTGCCAGTAGCCAGGGACAGACGCAGTTCTTC | CASSQGQTQFF
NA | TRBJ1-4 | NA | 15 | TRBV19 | TGTGCCAGTAGCATTCAAGGCGGGGTTTTTGAAAAACTGTTTTTT | CASSIQGGVFEKLFF
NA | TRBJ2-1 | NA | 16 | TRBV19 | TGTGCCAGTAGTATAGAAGCGTCCAGCTCCTACAATGAGCAGTTCTTC | CASSIEASSSYNEQFF
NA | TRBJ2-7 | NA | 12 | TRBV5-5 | TGTGCCAGCAGCCTGGAGAACTACGAGCAGTACTTC | CASSLENYEQYF